The 16 T cell receptor beta chains presented below share a single source sample, sequenced in a study of blood T cell repertoires in COVID-19. The method was immunoSEQ multiplex PCR; TCRdb's version includes in-frame clones alone and lacks a portion of them. This sample has a few hundred thousand clones, with about 91% found just once. The specimen was PBMCs or T cells enriched from blood (not recorded which). The receptors originated from a young man with acute COVID-19.

This sequence joins TRBV2 and TRBJ1-1; D is uncertain. CDR1 and CDR2 (germline): SNHLY, FYNNEI. The CDR3 consists of 13 residues. V lost 5 bases to trimming and J lost 4 bases, with 11 bases between them. CDR3 protein: CASSQTPLTEAFF. The CDR3 nucleotides read TGTGCCAGCAGTCAGACACCCCTCACTGAAGCTTTCTTT. The full variable domain, completed using reference TRBV2 and TRBJ1-1, is EPEVTQTPSHQVTQMGQEVILRCVPISNHLYFYWYRQILGQKVEFLVSFYNNEISEKSEIFDDQFSVERPDGSNFTLKIRSTKLEDSAMYFCASSQTPLTEAFFGQGTRLTVV.

This clone was picked up a small number of times. The CDR3 DNA reads as TGCGCCAGCAGCCAGTTAGACAGGCCCCTTCGGAAAGAGCAGTACTTC. Its protein is CASSQLDRPLRKEQYF. The chain uses TRBV4-1 and TRBJ2-7, with D maybe TRBD1 (6 bases). The CDR3 length is 16 residues. Trimming removed 3 bases from V and 7 bases from J, with 22 bases in between. Germline V lookup: CDR1 MGHRA, CDR2 YSYEKL.

The chain combines TRBV7-8 with TRBJ1-1; 8 nucleotides agree with TRBD1. Germline V gene data show CDR1 as SGHVS and CDR2 as FQNEAQ. The CDR3 length is 16 residues. The trim removed 6 bases at V and 1 base at J, leaving 10 bases unmatched. The CDR3, as DNA: TGTGCCAGCAGTCGGGACAGGTGGAAGAGGAACACTGAAGCTTTCTTT. Residues: CASSRDRWKRNTEAFF. The full variable domain, rest sourced from reference TRBV7-8 and TRBJ1-1, is GAGVSQSPRYKVAKRGQDVALRCDPISGHVSLFWYQQALGQGPEFLTYFQNEAQLDKSGLPSDRFFAERPEGSVSTLKIQRTQQEDSAVYLCASSRDRWKRNTEAFFGQGTRLTVV.

The chain links TRBV4-1 to TRBJ2-7; TRBD1 agrees at 7 bases. The trim removed 1 base at V and 3 bases at J, leaving 9 bases unmatched. This CDR3 spans 16 amino acids. CDR1 and CDR2 (germline): MGHRA, YSYEKL. The CDR3 region is CASSQVITGVLYEQYF. As DNA, the CDR3 is TGCGCCAGCAGCCAAGTTATCACAGGGGTACTCTACGAGCAGTACTTC.

This chain uses TRBV28 with TRBJ2-1; 8 bases fit TRBD1. The CDR3 sequence is 18 residues long. V trimming: 1 base; J trimming: 2 bases; junction bases outside the gene matches: 10. CDR1 MDHEN and CDR2 SYDVKM come from the germline V gene. In DNA, the CDR3 is TGTGCCAGCAGTTTATCCGTTCTATTGGGACAGGCCTACAATGAGCAGTTCTTC. Protein sequence: CASSLSVLLGQAYNEQFF.

This chain joins TRBV6-2 or TRBV6-3 and TRBJ2-3; possibly TRBD1 for D (6 bases). The CDR3 contains 14 residues. Trimming stripped 4 bases from V and 1 base from J, with 9 bases between. Germline assignment: CDR1 MNHEY and CDR2 SVGEGT. In DNA form, the CDR3 reads TGTGCCAGCAGTTGGGGGCAGGGCACAGATACGCAGTATTTT. It encodes CASSWGQGTDTQYF.

The V call is TRBV27, the J call TRBJ2-3, with 8 bases lining up with TRBD2. Germline V gene lookup returns CDR1 MNHEY and CDR2 SMNVEV (reference sequence). The V segment lost 4 bases and the J segment 0 bases; nucleotides outside the gene matches: 9. This CDR3 region has 17 residues. Here the CDR3 DNA reads TGTGCCAGCAGTTCGCAGGAGGGACTAGTGAGCACAGATACGCAGTATTTT. Translating it yields CASSSQEGLVSTDTQYF.

This chain joins TRBV28 and TRBJ2-7, with a weak D call TRBD2 (6 bases). Germline values: CDR1 MDHEN, CDR2 SYDVKM. The CDR3 covers 15 residues. Trimming shortened V by 2 bases and J by 2 bases, and 13 bases separated the two germline ends. The CDR3 loop reads CASSLLTAGTYEQYF. CDR3 nucleotides: TGTGCCAGCAGTTTACTGACGGCGGGAACCTACGAGCAGTACTTC. Full variable domain (missing parts from reference TRBV28 and TRBJ2-7): DVKVTQSSRYLVKRTGEKVFLECVQDMDHENMFWYRQDPGLGLRLIYFSYDVKMKEKGDIPEGYSVSREKKERFSLILESASTNQTSMYLCASSLLTAGTYEQYFGPGTRLTVT.

This chain links TRBV28 with TRBJ2-1; 11 nucleotides align to TRBD2. Germline V gives CDR1 MDHEN, CDR2 SYDVKM. After removal of 5 bases from V and 3 bases from J, the junction contained 0 bases not matched to a gene. CDR3 length equals 14 residues. CDR3 in amino acids: CASSTSGSYNEQFF. DNA of the CDR3: TGTGCCAGCAGTACTAGCGGGAGCTACAATGAGCAGTTCTTC.

In nucleotides, the CDR3 is TGTGCCAGCAGTCCCCCCGGGGGCACTGAAGCTTTCTTT. Amino acid sequence: CASSPPGGTEAFF. The chain combines TRBV2 with TRBJ1-1; D may be TRBD1 (5 bases). Between the trimmed V and J ends, which lost 5 bases and 4 bases, there was a span of 11 bases. The CDR3 is made up of 13 amino acids. Germline values: CDR1 SNHLY, CDR2 FYNNEI. The full variable domain, completed using reference TRBV2 and TRBJ1-1, is EPEVTQTPSHQVTQMGQEVILRCVPISNHLYFYWYRQILGQKVEFLVSFYNNEISEKSEIFDDQFSVERPDGSNFTLKIRSTKLEDSAMYFCASSPPGGTEAFFGQGTRLTVV.

The rearrangement uses TRBV3-1 (or the pseudogene TRBV3-2) and TRBJ2-7, with 9 bases lining up with TRBD1. This CDR3 has 14 amino acids. Germline CDR1 LGHDT, CDR2 YNNKEL (reference sequence). J gave up 3 bases and V 3 bases, and 3 bases lay outside the gene matches. CDR3 amino acids: CASSHGQGSYEQYF. Here the CDR3 DNA reads TGTGCCAGCAGCCACGGACAGGGGAGCTACGAGCAGTACTTC.

This clone showed up just once. The chain couples TRBV21-1 to TRBJ1-6. TRBV21-1 constitutes a pseudogene. The CDR3 covers 11 residues. For the CDR3, the DNA is TGTGCCAGCAGCAAAAGAGCACCCCTCCACTTT. As protein: CASSKRAPLHF.

The count of this clone is one. This rearrangement joins TRBV30 to TRBJ1-1; no definite D call. CDR1 and CDR2 (germline): GTSNPN, SVGIG (reference sequence). Deletions cut 2 bases from V and 1 base from J, with 8 bases between. The CDR3 is made up of 13 amino acids. In DNA, the CDR3 is TGTGCCTGGAGTCCCGCCGGGAACACTGAAGCTTTCTTT. As protein: CAWSPAGNTEAFF.

The V call is TRBV6-5, the J call TRBJ2-7; 7 bases line up with TRBD1. The CDR3 length is 16 residues. Germline lookup yields CDR1 MNHEY and CDR2 SVGAGI. The V and J ends lost 4 bases and 4 bases, in that order; junction bases with no gene match: 13. The CDR3 coding sequence is TGTGCCAGCAGTTCCCTCGGACAGGCGCTACCTTACGAGCAGTACTTC. Its protein product is CASSSLGQALPYEQYF.

In this sample, this clone turned up once. The gene calls are TRBV29-1 and TRBJ2-3; D is ambiguous. V gave up 7 bases and J gave up 5 bases, with 19 bases separating them. The CDR3 runs 14 residues. Germline CDR1 and CDR2: SQVTM and ANQGSEA. CDR3 sequence (DNA): TGCAGCGCCCCCCTAGGTCCCTTGGGAGATACGCAGTATTTT. Protein sequence: CSAPLGPLGDTQYF.

The V gene is TRBV27, the J gene TRBJ2-7; the match to TRBD2 covers 14 bases. The CDR3 covers 15 residues. In germline, CDR1 is MNHEY, CDR2 SMNVEV (reference sequence). V lost 6 bases and J lost 5; bases outside the gene matches: 6. The CDR3 region is CASRSGTSGSNEQYF. CDR3 sequence (DNA): TGTGCCAGCAGATCCGGGACTAGCGGGAGTAACGAGCAGTACTTC.